Each of the 24 T cell receptor beta chains below was sequenced from the same sample in a study of response to subunit inactivated influenza vaccine. TCRdb redid the calling of the RT-PCR reads with MiXCR, one entry per CDR3 protein. The profile shows 450,000 to 600,000 distinct CDR3 sequences, approximately 17% of them singletons. Specimen: CD4+ T cells sorted from PBMCs, collected around 25 months after vaccination. The source of these receptors is a man aged 45 to 75 who received an inactivated influenza vaccine.

This clonotype turned up a few times. V gene TRBV24-1 combines with J gene TRBJ1-1; D is perhaps TRBD1 (5 bases). Germline V lookup: CDR1 KGHDR, CDR2 SFDVKD. V lost 5 bases, J lost 9 bases, and 12 bases lay in between. This CDR3 region has 12 residues. In nucleotides, the CDR3 is TGTGCCACCAGTGGGGCAGGGCCCCAAGCTTTCTTT. It encodes CATSGAGPQAFF.

This clonotype was seen many times. The chain links TRBV24-1 to TRBJ2-2; D gene ambiguous. Trimming left V 2 bases short and J 8 bases short, with 11 bases between. Germline CDR1 is KGHDR and CDR2 is SFDVKD. The CDR3 runs 14 residues. The CDR3: CATSDWAKPGELFF. CDR3 coding DNA: TGTGCCACCAGTGATTGGGCCAAACCGGGGGAGCTGTTTTTT.

This clonotype has a handful of counts. The chain couples TRBV6-2 or TRBV6-3 to TRBJ2-1; 15 nucleotides line up with TRBD2. With 2 bases clipped from V and 0 bases from J, the junction kept 8 bases outside the gene matches. Germline loops: CDR1 MNHEY, CDR2 SVGEGT. This CDR3 region has 20 residues. CDR3 nucleotides: TGTGCCAGCAGTTACCGGGGACTAGCGGGGGGCAGGAGCTCCTACAATGAGCAGTTCTTC. It translates to CASSYRGLAGGRSSYNEQFF.

This sequence joins TRBV28 and TRBJ2-3; D may be TRBD1 or TRBD2 (5 bases each). Looked up from germline, CDR1 is MDHEN and CDR2 is SYDVKM. The V end was cut by 6 bases, the J end by 4 bases, with 20 bases between. This CDR3 region has 16 residues. CDR3 loop: CASSPMRGTGADTQYF. CDR3 DNA: TGTGCCAGCAGCCCGATGAGGGGCACCGGGGCAGATACGCAGTATTTT.

In its sample, this clonotype was seen many times. The genes are TRBV20-1 and TRBJ1-1, with a tentative D call TRBD1 (5 bases). The germline V gene encodes CDR1 DFQATT and CDR2 SNEGSKA (reference sequence). This CDR3 has 12 amino acids. The DNA for the CDR3 is TGCAGCGCCGACAGAGGGAACACTGAAGCTTTCTTT. Translating it yields CSADRGNTEAFF.

Here the CDR3 reads CSARDWAEETQYF. The CDR3 nucleotides are TGCAGTGCTAGAGATTGGGCAGAAGAGACCCAGTACTTC. V and J are TRBV20-1 and TRBJ2-5; D not certain. V was cut by 0 bases and J by 3 bases, with 8 bases left in between. Germline CDR1 is DFQATT and CDR2 is SNEGSKA (reference sequence). The CDR3 runs 13 residues.

This chain connects TRBV10-3 to TRBJ1-5; D is uncertain. CDR1 ENHRY and CDR2 SYGVKD come from the germline V gene. The CDR3 covers 13 residues. V was shortened by 0 bases and J by 3 bases, with 3 bases between the two germline ends. CDR3 coding DNA: TGTGCCATCAGTGAGTCGAACAATCAGCCCCAGCATTTT. It specifies CAISESNNQPQHF.

This clonotype was found many times. This chain uses TRBV6-2 or TRBV6-3 with TRBJ2-3; TRBD1 aligns across 7 bases. Losses at the gene ends were 6 bases for V and 5 bases for J; bases not matched to a gene: 11. CDR1 is MNHEY, CDR2 SVGEGT, per germline. This CDR3 is built from 15 residues. CDR3 DNA sequence: TGTGCCAGCAGCGACAGGGTCGGTGGAGGAGATACGCAGTATTTT. It translates to CASSDRVGGGDTQYF.

At least ten counts were recorded for this clonotype. V usage is TRBV10-3 and J usage is TRBJ2-3, with a tentative D call TRBD1 (7 bases). The CDR3 runs 14 residues. V was clipped by 6 bases and J by 2 bases, with 12 bases between them. Germline V gene data show CDR1 as ENHRY and CDR2 as SYGVKD. CDR3 in amino acids: CAIREGAPTDTQYF. The CDR3, as DNA: TGTGCCATCAGGGAGGGGGCCCCCACAGATACGCAGTATTTT.

The rearrangement uses TRBV19 and TRBJ2-6; D is ambiguous. The CDR3 is 14 residues long. Per the germline V gene, CDR1 is LNHDA and CDR2 is SQIVND (reference sequence). Trimming took 4 bases from V and 0 from J, leaving 4 bases between them. CDR3 nucleotide sequence: TGTGCCAGTAGTACTAGCTCTGGGGCCAACGTCCTGACTTTC. Translation gives CASSTSSGANVLTF.

The chain recombines TRBV12-3 or TRBV12-4 with TRBJ2-2; D ambiguous. The CDR3 contains 16 residues. V lost 7 bases and J 0 bases, leaving 15 bases between the germline ends. The CDR3 DNA sequence: TGTGCCAGCATGACATTCCCCCTGACGAACACCGGGGAGCTGTTTTTT. Translated, it gives CASMTFPLTNTGELFF.

This clonotype was seen a handful of times. J is TRBJ2-3 and V is TRBV11-3, with TRBD1 matching 7 bases. This CDR3 comprises 15 residues. J was trimmed by 6 bases and V by 5 bases; bases with no gene match: 11. Germline CDR1 reads SGHNT; CDR2 reads YENEEA. The CDR3 DNA sequence: TGTGCCAGCAGCCGGGCAGGGGGTATTTTCGATACGCAGTATTTT. Protein product: CASSRAGGIFDTQYF.

This chain joins TRBV12-3 or TRBV12-4 and TRBJ2-7; D may be TRBD2 (5 bases). With 2 bases removed from V and 7 bases from J, the gap between germline ends came to 15 bases. The CDR3 loop spans 14 amino acids. CDR3 DNA sequence: TGTGCCAGCAGTTTAAGAGAGGGCCCGAGGGAGCAGTACTTC. Its protein is CASSLREGPREQYF.

There are a few counts of this clonotype. The V and J genes are TRBV7-3 and TRBJ2-7, with D possibly being TRBD1 (6 bases). V shed 2 bases and J shed 5 bases, with 13 bases lying between them. The germline V gene encodes CDR1 SGHTA and CDR2 FQGTGA. The CDR3 spans 14 residues. The CDR3 nucleotides read TGTGCCAGCAGCTTAGACGGCAGGGGACACGAGCAGTACTTC. Translation: CASSLDGRGHEQYF.

This clonotype was found many times. The chain recombines TRBV29-1 with TRBJ1-5; perhaps TRBD1 as D (6 bases). With 7 bases removed from V and 4 bases from J, the gap between germline ends came to 14 bases. This CDR3 region has 13 residues. CDR1 is SQVTM and CDR2 is ANQGSEA in the germline V gene. CDR3 loop: CSAAGAINQPQHF. The CDR3 nucleotides are TGCAGCGCCGCGGGGGCCATAAATCAGCCCCAGCATTTT.

The CDR3 nucleotides read TGTGCCAGCAGCGTTCGAGGACTAGCGGGAGGGCGGAGGAGCACAGATACGCAGTATTTT. Protein product: CASSVRGLAGGRRSTDTQYF. V is TRBV9 and J is TRBJ2-3, with 15 bases that match TRBD2. After removal of 2 bases from V and 0 bases from J, the junction contained 10 bases not matched to a gene. The CDR3 contains 20 residues. Germline loops: CDR1 SGDLS, CDR2 YYNGEE.

This clonotype turned up a few times. This chain links TRBV28 with TRBJ1-2, with D hard to call. This CDR3 has 12 amino acids. Trimming removed 3 bases from V and 3 bases from J, with 5 bases in between. Germline V lookup: CDR1 MDHEN, CDR2 SYDVKM. The CDR3 DNA is TGTGCCAGCAGTTTTTATGACTATGGCTACACCTTC. Translation gives CASSFYDYGYTF.

The rearrangement uses TRBV11-3 and TRBJ2-5; D call uncertain. CDR1 is SGHNT and CDR2 is YENEEA in the germline V gene. This CDR3 spans 13 amino acids. The ends were cut back, 0 bases at V and 4 bases at J, with 6 bases in the middle. CDR3 sequence reads: CASSLENTETQYF. CDR3 coding DNA: TGTGCCAGCAGCTTAGAAAATACAGAGACCCAGTACTTC.

The gene calls are TRBV5-1 and TRBJ2-7, with D perhaps matching TRBD2 (5 bases). Deletions cut 1 base from V and 3 bases from J, with 17 bases between. The CDR3 has 16 amino acids. Germline assignment: CDR1 SGHRS and CDR2 YFSETQ. CDR3 protein: CASSLSVSAGGYEQYF. The CDR3 coding sequence is TGCGCCAGCAGCTTGTCGGTGTCTGCAGGAGGCTACGAGCAGTACTTC.

Ten or more counts support this clonotype. The chain links TRBV29-1 to TRBJ2-5, with D perhaps matching TRBD2 (6 bases). Trimming shortened V by 2 bases and J by 5 bases, and 12 bases separated the two germline ends. The CDR3 loop spans 13 amino acids. Germline V lookup: CDR1 SQVTM, CDR2 ANQGSEA. The CDR3 spells CSVEFGSLETQYF. In DNA form, the CDR3 reads TGCAGCGTTGAATTCGGGAGCCTCGAGACCCAGTACTTC.

Many counts were recorded for this clonotype. This chain connects TRBV5-6 to TRBJ2-3, with D perhaps TRBD2 (5 bases). The germline V and J ends were trimmed by 2 bases and 0 bases, with 10 bases remaining between them. The CDR3 extends over 15 amino acids. Germline assignment: CDR1 SGHDT and CDR2 YYEEEE. CDR3 region: CASSFRLASTDTQYF. The CDR3 DNA reads as TGTGCCAGCAGCTTTCGGCTAGCTAGCACAGATACGCAGTATTTT.

This clonotype has more than one count but fewer than ten. The CDR3, as DNA: TGTGCCAGCAGCTCTTCTATAGCGGGAATTACCTACGAGCAGTACTTC. Translated: CASSSSIAGITYEQYF. The gene calls are TRBV6-1 and TRBJ2-7, with 8 nucleotides matching TRBD2. The CDR3 runs to 16 residues. From germline, CDR1 is MNHNS and CDR2 SASEGT. The trim removed 6 bases at V and 2 bases at J, leaving 12 bases unmatched.

The DNA for the CDR3 is TGTGCCAGCAGGGGCCGGCGAAACCAAGAGACCCAGTACTTC. This encodes CASRGRRNQETQYF. The chain recombines TRBV5-6 with TRBJ2-5, with D unresolved. The V end was cut by 5 bases, the J end by 0 bases, with 11 bases between. The germline gives CDR1 SGHDT, CDR2 YYEEEE. The CDR3 runs to 14 residues.

This clonotype was seen only a few times. In DNA form, the CDR3 reads TGCGCCAGCAGCCAAGGAGCCGGCAAGATCTACGGCTATGAGACCCAGTACTTC. Encoded protein: CASSQGAGKIYGYETQYF. The chain uses TRBV4-1 and TRBJ2-5; D is uncertain. Trimming took 1 base from V and 5 from J, leaving 23 bases between them. The germline CDR1 and CDR2 sequences are MGHRA and YSYEKL. The CDR3 is 18 residues long.